Below are 32 T cell receptor beta chains sequenced from a single sample in a study of blood T cell repertoires in COVID-19. The table came from immunoSEQ multiplex PCR; TCRdb's copy has only in-frame clones and leaves some out. The sample holds more than 150,000 clones, around 90% seen once. Sequencing was performed on peripheral blood. All receptors derive from a man aged 60-69 years with COVID-19, enrolled during active disease.

This clone was observed a few times. This chain joins TRBV7-2 and TRBJ2-7; D is possibly TRBD2 (6 bases). V was clipped by 0 bases and J by 0 bases, with 18 bases between them. From germline, CDR1 is SGHTA and CDR2 FQGNSA. The CDR3 extends over 18 amino acids. Here the CDR3 DNA reads TGTGCCAGCAGCTTAGCGGTTACTAGCCGTAAGAGCTCCTACGAGCAGTACTTC. It encodes CASSLAVTSRKSSYEQYF.

This clone has a single count. The chain links TRBV6-4 to TRBJ2-1; 7 positions agree with TRBD2. Trimming removed 0 bases from V and 13 bases from J; junction bases left unmatched: 6. The germline gives CDR1 MRHNA, CDR2 SNTAGT. The CDR3 is made up of 13 amino acids. CDR3 bases: TGTGCCAGCAGTGACTCGTCCAGGACTAGACAGTTCTTC. Protein sequence: CASSDSSRTRQFF.

This clone turned up a few times. The chain carries TRBV18 and TRBJ2-2, with D possibly matching TRBD1 (5 bases). Germline values: CDR1 KGHSH, CDR2 LQKENI. V lost 2 bases to trimming and J lost 11 bases, with 18 bases between them. The CDR3 covers 15 residues. The CDR3 region is CASSPSAGIYVELFF. The CDR3 region has the DNA TGTGCCAGCTCACCATCGGCAGGGATCTATGTTGAGCTGTTTTTT.

V gene TRBV19 combines with J gene TRBJ1-5; 7 nucleotides agree with TRBD1. V was pared by 5 bases and J by 3 bases, with 13 bases of the junction left unmatched. Germline CDR1 LNHDA, CDR2 SQIVND (reference sequence). The CDR3 is made up of 17 amino acids. The CDR3 loop is CASSPSGTVGPNQPQHF. The CDR3 region has the DNA TGTGCCAGTAGTCCCTCCGGGACAGTGGGGCCCAATCAGCCCCAGCATTTT. The whole variable domain, remainder taken from reference TRBV19 and TRBJ1-5, is DGGITQSPKYLFRKEGQNVTLSCEQNLNHDAMYWYRQDPGQGLRLIYYSQIVNDFQKGDIAEGYSVSREKKESFPLTVTSAQKNPTAFYLCASSPSGTVGPNQPQHFGDGTRLSIL.

The chain employs TRBV19 and TRBJ1-5, with 7 bases matching TRBD1. Germline loops: CDR1 LNHDA, CDR2 SQIVND (reference sequence). Unmatched junction bases numbered 6, after V lost 10 bases and J lost 0 bases. The CDR3 has 14 residues. CDR3 loop: CATKGQVSNQPQHF. The CDR3 region has the DNA TGTGCCACAAAAGGACAGGTTAGCAATCAGCCCCAGCATTTT.

The rearrangement joins TRBV30 to TRBJ1-4; TRBD1 might be the D (5 bases). The CDR3 has 13 residues. Between the trimmed V and J ends, which lost 3 bases and 7 bases, there was a span of 12 bases. Germline CDR1 and CDR2: GTSNPN and SVGIG (reference sequence). The CDR3 coding sequence is TGTGCCTGGAGGGGTCAGGGAGGTGAAAAACTGTTTTTT. It yields the protein CAWRGQGGEKLFF. Together with reference TRBV30 and TRBJ1-4, the CDR3 gives the full variable domain: SQTIHQWPATLVQPVGSPLSLECTVEGTSNPNLYWYRQAAGRGLQLLFYSVGIGQISSEVPQNLSASRPQDRQFILSSKKLLLSDSGFYLCAWRGQGGEKLFFGSGTQLSVL.

The chain is built from TRBV7-9 and TRBJ2-7; perhaps TRBD1 as D (6 bases). Trimming shortened V by 4 bases and J by 6 bases, and 10 bases separated the two germline ends. The germline V gene encodes CDR1 SEHNR and CDR2 FQNEAQ (reference sequence). This CDR3 is built from 12 residues. The CDR3 sequence: CASSSGQTEQYF. The CDR3 DNA is TGTGCCAGCAGCTCAGGACAGACCGAGCAGTACTTC.

The chain couples TRBV7-2 to TRBJ2-7; a possible D gene is TRBD1 (6 bases). Germline V CDR1 and CDR2: SGHTA, FQGNSA. With 2 bases removed from V and 0 bases from J, the gap between germline ends came to 8 bases. This CDR3 contains 14 residues. CDR3 amino acids: CASSLTGSSYEQYF. For the CDR3, the DNA is TGTGCCAGCAGCTTAACAGGGAGCTCCTACGAGCAGTACTTC.

The CDR3 sequence is CASSLVGTARTYEQYF. The CDR3 nucleotides are TGTGCCAGCAGTTTAGTCGGGACAGCTAGAACCTACGAGCAGTACTTC. The rearrangement links TRBV28 to TRBJ2-7, with 7 bases fitting TRBD1. The germline gives CDR1 MDHEN, CDR2 SYDVKM. Trimming at V came to 2 bases and at J to 2 bases, leaving 9 bases not matched to a gene. The CDR3 extends over 16 amino acids. Filled out from reference TRBV28 and TRBJ2-7, the complete variable domain reads DVKVTQSSRYLVKRTGEKVFLECVQDMDHENMFWYRQDPGLGLRLIYFSYDVKMKEKGDIPEGYSVSREKKERFSLILESASTNQTSMYLCASSLVGTARTYEQYFGPGTRLTVT.

V usage is TRBV5-1 and J usage is TRBJ2-7; D is possibly TRBD1 (6 bases). There are 12 residues in the CDR3. The V gene lost 0 bases and the J gene lost 6 bases, with 7 bases spanning the gap. Germline values: CDR1 SGHRS, CDR2 YFSETQ. The CDR3 sequence: CASSLVGGEQYF. CDR3 nucleotides: TGCGCCAGCAGCTTGGTAGGGGGCGAGCAGTACTTC. Variable domain in full (rest from reference TRBV5-1 and TRBJ2-7): KAGVTQTPRYLIKTRGQQVTLSCSPISGHRSVSWYQQTPGQGLQFLFEYFSETQRNKGNFPGRFSGRQFSNSRSEMNVSTLELGDSALYLCASSLVGGEQYFGPGTRLTVT.

This clone was found once. The rearrangement links TRBV18 to TRBJ2-2; 9 positions agree with TRBD1. CDR1 and CDR2 (germline): KGHSH, LQKENI. The V segment lost 6 bases and the J segment 1 base; nucleotides outside the gene matches: 3. The CDR3 loop spans 15 amino acids. CDR3 nucleotides: TGTGCCAGCTCGACGGGACAGGGGAACACCGGGGAGCTGTTTTTT. It codes for CASSTGQGNTGELFF.

The chain carries TRBV7-9 and TRBJ1-4, with D perhaps matching TRBD1 (5 bases). Trimming took 3 bases from V and 6 from J, leaving 11 bases between them. CDR3 length: 14 amino acids. Germline V gene data show CDR1 as SEHNR and CDR2 as FQNEAQ (reference sequence). CDR3 nucleotide sequence: TGTGCCAGCAGCTTTGTAGGAGGGGATGAAAAACTGTTTTTT. It specifies CASSFVGGDEKLFF.

The chain links TRBV4-1 to TRBJ1-3, with D tentatively TRBD1 (5 bases). CDR1 and CDR2 from the germline V gene are MGHRA and YSYEKL. V was cut by 3 bases and J by 2 bases, with 8 bases left in between. The length of the CDR3 is 14 residues. CDR3 DNA: TGCGCCAGCAGCCAGGCGGGGGCTGGAAACACCATATATTTT. It encodes CASSQAGAGNTIYF.

V gene TRBV6-5 combines with J gene TRBJ2-1, with 10 nucleotides matching TRBD2. Trimming took 7 bases from V and 7 from J; bases not matched to a gene: 4. This CDR3 comprises 13 residues. CDR1 and CDR2 (germline): MNHEY, SVGAGI. CDR3 sequence reads: CASTAGGPNEQFF. Here the CDR3 DNA reads TGTGCCAGCACAGCGGGGGGGCCTAATGAGCAGTTCTTC.

The chain has TRBV30 and TRBJ2-2, with 10 bases identical to TRBD2. CDR3 length: 17 residues. Per germline, CDR1 GTSNPN and CDR2 SVGIG (reference sequence). J was trimmed by 5 bases and V by 0 bases; bases with no gene match: 9. CDR3 sequence: CAWSVLLAGASTGELFF. The CDR3 DNA is TGTGCCTGGAGTGTATTGCTAGCGGGAGCGAGTACCGGGGAGCTGTTTTTT. The full variable domain, its missing parts supplied by reference TRBV30 and TRBJ2-2, is SQTIHQWPATLVQPVGSPLSLECTVEGTSNPNLYWYRQAAGRGLQLLFYSVGIGQISSEVPQNLSASRPQDRQFILSSKKLLLSDSGFYLCAWSVLLAGASTGELFFGEGSRLTVL.

The chain links TRBV11-3 to TRBJ2-3; 9 nucleotides match TRBD2. J lost 14 bases, V lost 4 bases, and 10 bases had no gene match. Per germline, CDR1 SGHNT and CDR2 YENEEA. This CDR3 spans 13 amino acids. This chain's CDR3 is CASSSTSGLMSYF. The CDR3 DNA sequence: TGTGCCAGCAGCTCAACTAGCGGGTTAATGTCGTATTTT.

The chain links TRBV11-2 to TRBJ1-1; D call uncertain. Germline V gene sequence: CDR1 SGHAT, CDR2 FQNNGV. The CDR3 sequence is 15 residues long. Trimming left V 5 bases short and J 0 bases short, with 13 bases between. In DNA form, the CDR3 reads TGTGCCAGCAGCCAACAAGTTACCATGAACACTGAAGCTTTCTTT. This gives the protein CASSQQVTMNTEAFF. Using reference TRBV11-2 and TRBJ1-1 for the parts outside the CDR3, the full variable domain is EAGVAQSPRYKIIEKRQSVAFWCNPISGHATLYWYQQILGQGPKLLIQFQNNGVVDDSQLPKDRFSAERLKGVDSTLKIQPAKLEDSAVYLCASSQQVTMNTEAFFGQGTRLTVV.

The sample holds one count of this clone. The chain couples TRBV24-1 to TRBJ2-1; TRBD1 aligns across 9 bases. Germline CDR1 is KGHDR and CDR2 is SFDVKD. V shed 2 bases, J shed 3 bases, and the junction held 4 bases outside the gene matches. The CDR3 sequence is 16 residues long. The CDR3 reads CATSDYRDRDYNEQFF. The CDR3 nucleotides are TGTGCCACCAGTGATTACCGGGACAGGGACTACAATGAGCAGTTCTTC.

The chain joins TRBV5-6 to TRBJ2-7, with 8 positions matching TRBD1. Germline assignment: CDR1 SGHDT and CDR2 YYEEEE. V lost 4 bases and J lost 6; bases outside the gene matches: 12. The CDR3 covers 15 residues. The CDR3 sequence: CASSHRDRGTVEQYF. The CDR3, as DNA: TGTGCCAGCAGCCACCGAGACAGGGGAACGGTCGAGCAGTACTTC.

V usage is TRBV28 and J usage is TRBJ1-3; D is perhaps TRBD1 (6 bases). The CDR3 loop spans 19 amino acids. V gave up 6 bases and J gave up 0 bases, with 24 bases separating them. The germline V gene encodes CDR1 MDHEN and CDR2 SYDVKM. In DNA, the CDR3 is TGTGCCAGCAGCGCCTTAAGGGGGGGGGATTCCCTCTCTGGAAACACCATATATTTT. Residues: CASSALRGGDSLSGNTIYF.

The J gene is TRBJ1-2, the V gene TRBV7-2; TRBD1 agrees at 8 bases. The germline CDR1 and CDR2 sequences are SGHTA and FQGNSA. Trimming cost V 7 bases and J 0 bases; bases outside gene matches: 13. CDR3 length: 17 amino acids. The CDR3 reads CASTRGPGTGTNYGYTF. The DNA for the CDR3 is TGTGCCAGCACGCGGGGACCCGGGACAGGAACTAACTATGGCTACACCTTC.

This sequence joins TRBV2 and TRBJ1-4, with 10 bases identical to TRBD1. Unmatched junction bases numbered 2, after V lost 6 bases and J lost 7 bases. The CDR3 is made up of 13 amino acids. CDR1 and CDR2 from the germline V gene are SNHLY and FYNNEI. The CDR3 coding sequence is TGTGCCAGCAGAGACAGGGGGCGTGAAAAACTGTTTTTT. This encodes CASRDRGREKLFF.

This clone was found many times. The chain recombines TRBV4-3 with TRBJ1-1; 8 bases map to TRBD1. Losses at the gene ends were 2 bases for V and 1 base for J; bases not matched to a gene: 6. There are 16 residues in the CDR3. Germline V CDR1 and CDR2: LGHNA, YSLEER. DNA of the CDR3: TGCGCCAGCAGCCAAACGGACAGGGTGGCGAACACTGAAGCTTTCTTT. Its protein is CASSQTDRVANTEAFF.

The J gene is TRBJ2-7, the V gene TRBV18, with D possibly being TRBD1 (5 bases). From germline, CDR1 is KGHSH and CDR2 LQKENI. Between the trimmed V and J ends, which lost 3 bases and 3 bases, there was a span of 9 bases. The CDR3 runs to 13 residues. CDR3 nucleotides: TGTGCCAGCTCACCGGGGCCGAGCTACGAGCAGTACTTC. Translation gives CASSPGPSYEQYF.

This clone has a single count. This sequence joins TRBV19 and TRBJ2-1; 9 bases are shared with TRBD1. The CDR3 length is 15 residues. CDR1 LNHDA and CDR2 SQIVND come from the germline V gene (reference sequence). With V trimmed by 7 bases and J by 4 bases, 8 bases remained unmatched. This chain's CDR3 is CASKGEGTGYNEQFF. Here the CDR3 DNA reads TGTGCCAGTAAAGGGGAGGGGACAGGGTACAATGAGCAGTTCTTC.

A single count supports this clone. The chain links TRBV7-8 to TRBJ1-4; a possible D gene is TRBD1 (6 bases). Germline V gene data show CDR1 as SGHVS and CDR2 as FQNEAQ. The CDR3 covers 15 residues. The V gene lost 4 bases and the J gene lost 5 bases, with 14 bases spanning the gap. The CDR3 sequence is CASSSETGVNEKLFF. In DNA, the CDR3 is TGTGCCAGCAGCTCGGAGACAGGCGTGAATGAAAAACTGTTTTTT.

This chain links TRBV27 with TRBJ1-1, with D possibly being TRBD1 (5 bases). Trimming pared 3 bases from V and 10 bases from J, leaving 12 bases between. Germline V CDR1 and CDR2: MNHEY, SMNVEV (reference sequence). This CDR3 comprises 12 residues. This CDR3 is CASSLGGAPAFF. The CDR3 DNA reads TGTGCCAGCAGTTTGGGAGGGGCTCCAGCTTTCTTT.

This chain links TRBV19 with TRBJ1-1; no definite D call. CDR3 length equals 14 residues. The germline V gene has CDR1 LNHDA and CDR2 SQIVND (reference sequence). With 3 bases removed from V and 4 bases from J, the gap between germline ends came to 12 bases. The CDR3 spells CASSIRGSGTEAFF. CDR3 bases: TGTGCCAGTAGTATCCGCGGGAGTGGCACTGAAGCTTTCTTT.

The genes are TRBV7-9 and TRBJ2-5, with D perhaps matching TRBD2 (7 bases). The germline CDR1 and CDR2 sequences are SEHNR and FQNEAQ (reference sequence). The CDR3 has 15 amino acids. V was cut by 5 bases and J by 4 bases, with 17 bases left in between. CDR3 protein: CASSPEGEGRETQYF. CDR3 DNA: TGTGCCAGCAGCCCGGAGGGGGAGGGTCGAGAGACCCAGTACTTC.

The V and J genes are TRBV19 and TRBJ1-4, with 7 nucleotides matching TRBD1. The ends lost 3 bases at V and 5 bases at J; junction bases unmatched: 6. From germline, CDR1 is LNHDA and CDR2 SQIVND (reference sequence). The CDR3 extends over 15 amino acids. CDR3 bases: TGTGCCAGTAGTATGCGGACAGGAGGAAATGAAAAACTGTTTTTT. Amino acid sequence: CASSMRTGGNEKLFF.

Concerning this clone itself: The sample contains more than one DNA sequence encoding this CDR3. The V gene is TRBV27, the J gene TRBJ1-1, with 12 bases identical to TRBD1. The CDR3 is 15 amino acids. Germline CDR1 is MNHEY and CDR2 is SMNVEV (reference sequence). V gave up 5 bases and J gave up 5 bases; unmatched junction bases: 6. Here the CDR3 reads CASSRRDRGRTEAFF. The CDR3 DNA reads as TGTGCCAGCAGTCGCCGGGACAGGGGGCGGACTGAAGCTTTCTTT.

This rearrangement joins TRBV27 to TRBJ1-5, with TRBD1 matching over 7 bases. This CDR3 comprises 14 residues. The V and J ends lost 8 bases and 3 bases, in that order; junction bases with no gene match: 7. CDR1 is MNHEY, CDR2 SMNVEV, per germline (reference sequence). The CDR3 reads CASHFTGDNQPQHF. CDR3 DNA sequence: TGTGCCAGCCACTTTACAGGGGACAATCAGCCCCAGCATTTT.